This T cell receptor beta chain was observed in a study of cytomegalovirus exposure and HLA in healthy donors. The study's findings and limits: The study flagged around 160 TCR beta chains as cytomegalovirus-associated. Donor immune exposure was known only as CMV serostatus. Some V segments could not be told apart, so they were left out, TRBV6-2 and TRBV6-3 among them.

In this sample, this clone turned up a few times. No antigen is known for it. Other DNA sequences within the sample encode an identical CDR3. The CDR3 runs 14 residues. Unmatched junction bases numbered 6, after V lost 5 bases and J lost 5 bases. CDR1 and CDR2 from the germline V gene are MNHNS and SASEGT. PCR was performed using 60 Vbeta and 13 Jbeta primers. The assay was immunoSEQ multiplex PCR, and TCRdb's table has in-frame clones only and misses some. The sample contains some 120,000 clones, 75% to 85% of which appear only once. V usage is TRBV6-1 and J usage is TRBJ1-1; 9 nucleotides line up with TRBD1. The clonotype comes from a woman aged 45-60 years in good health and CMV-seropositive. The sequencing input was PBMCs. In nucleotides, the CDR3 is TGTGCCAGCAGTTTCCGGGACAGGGTTACTGAAGCTTTCTTT. Its translation: CASSFRDRVTEAFF.